This T cell receptor (beta chain) was captured in a study of CD8 T cells in Susac syndrome. About 0.5 to 1 ug RNA was reverse transcribed with random hexamers. immunoSEQ multiplex PCR amplified TCR beta CDR3 across 54 Vbeta, 13 Jbeta. TCRdb reprocessed the immunoSEQ multiplex PCR reads with MiXCR, giving one entry per CDR3 protein. This table holds 200,000 or so distinct CDR3 sequences, 90% to 95% found once. In contrast to the negatively isolated CD8+ and CD4+ T cells, TEMRA cells were FACS-enriched. Germline-derived CDR1 and CDR2 are GTSNPN and SVGIG (reference sequence). This CDR3 comprises 16 residues. With 2 bases removed from V and 6 bases from J, the gap between germline ends came to 19 bases.

The V gene is TRBV30, the J gene TRBJ2-2; D uncertain. The source of this sequence is a human donor with multiple sclerosis. Source material: CD4+ T cells from PBMCs. CDR3 DNA sequence: TGTGCCTGGAGTCCCTCACGGACCGGTTATCCCGGGGAGCTGTTTTTT. Protein sequence: CAWSPSRTGYPGELFF.